This T cell receptor beta chain is drawn from a study of PD-L1 blockade in urothelial cancer. TCRdb's copy holds only in-frame clones and misses some; the assay was immunoSEQ multiplex PCR. The table records nearly 45,000 clones, about 88% of them present only once. Stated time point: pretreatment peripheral blood. Germline V gene data show CDR1 as MDHEN and CDR2 as SYDVKM. This CDR3 contains 14 residues. Trimming cost V 6 bases and J 4 bases, with 16 bases left between them. This rearrangement joins TRBV28 to TRBJ2-7, with D maybe TRBD2 (5 bases). The sequence was obtained from a donor aged 40 or older with urothelial cancer. The material was PBMCs, obtained around atezolizumab (anti-PD-L1) treatment. Here the CDR3 DNA reads TGTGCCAGCAGCCAAAGCGGACCCGGTTACGAGCAGTACTTC. Encoded protein: CASSQSGPGYEQYF. Together with reference TRBV28 and TRBJ2-7, the CDR3 gives the full variable domain: DVKVTQSSRYLVKRTGEKVFLECVQDMDHENMFWYRQDPGLGLRLIYFSYDVKMKEKGDIPEGYSVSREKKERFSLILESASTNQTSMYLCASSQSGPGYEQYFGPGTRLTVT.